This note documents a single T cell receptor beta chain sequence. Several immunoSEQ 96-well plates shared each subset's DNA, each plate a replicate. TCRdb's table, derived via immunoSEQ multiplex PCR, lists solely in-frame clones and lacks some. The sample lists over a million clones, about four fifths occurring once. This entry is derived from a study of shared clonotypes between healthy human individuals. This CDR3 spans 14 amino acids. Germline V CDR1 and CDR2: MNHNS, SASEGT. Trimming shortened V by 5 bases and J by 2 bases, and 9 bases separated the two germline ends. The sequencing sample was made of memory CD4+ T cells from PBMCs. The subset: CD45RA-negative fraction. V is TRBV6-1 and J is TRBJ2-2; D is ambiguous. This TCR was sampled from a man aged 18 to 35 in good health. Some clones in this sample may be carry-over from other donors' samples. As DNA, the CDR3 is TGTGCCAGCAGTCGGACCGATAACACCGGGGAGCTGTTTTTT. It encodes CASSRTDNTGELFF.